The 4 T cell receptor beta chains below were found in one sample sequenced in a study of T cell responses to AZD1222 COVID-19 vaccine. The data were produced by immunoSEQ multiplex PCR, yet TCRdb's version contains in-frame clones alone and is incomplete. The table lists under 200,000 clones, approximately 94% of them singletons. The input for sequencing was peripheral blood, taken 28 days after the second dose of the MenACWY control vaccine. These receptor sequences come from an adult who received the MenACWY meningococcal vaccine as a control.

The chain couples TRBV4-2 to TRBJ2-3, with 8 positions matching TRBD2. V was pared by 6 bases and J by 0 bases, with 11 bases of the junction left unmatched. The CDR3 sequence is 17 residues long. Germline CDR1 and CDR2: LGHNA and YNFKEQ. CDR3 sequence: CASSSSGALTSTDTQYF. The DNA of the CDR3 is TGTGCCAGCAGTAGTAGCGGGGCACTCACTAGCACAGATACGCAGTATTTT.

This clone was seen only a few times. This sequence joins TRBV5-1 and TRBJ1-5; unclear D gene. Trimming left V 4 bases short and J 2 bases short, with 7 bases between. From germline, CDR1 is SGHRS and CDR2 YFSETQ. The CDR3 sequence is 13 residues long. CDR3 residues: CASSPEGNQPQHF. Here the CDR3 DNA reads TGCGCCAGCAGCCCAGAAGGCAATCAGCCCCAGCATTTT. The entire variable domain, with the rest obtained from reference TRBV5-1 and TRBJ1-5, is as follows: KAGVTQTPRYLIKTRGQQVTLSCSPISGHRSVSWYQQTPGQGLQFLFEYFSETQRNKGNFPGRFSGRQFSNSRSEMNVSTLELGDSALYLCASSPEGNQPQHFGDGTRLSIL.

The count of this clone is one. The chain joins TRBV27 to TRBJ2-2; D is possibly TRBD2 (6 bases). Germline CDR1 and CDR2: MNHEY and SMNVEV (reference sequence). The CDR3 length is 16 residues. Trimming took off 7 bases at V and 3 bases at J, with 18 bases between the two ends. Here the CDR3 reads CASNQKGLRDTGELFF. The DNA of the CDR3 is TGTGCCAGCAACCAAAAGGGACTCCGGGACACCGGGGAGCTGTTTTTT.

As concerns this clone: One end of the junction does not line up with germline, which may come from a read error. The DNA of the CDR3 is TGCCGTCAGGGGGTGGGTGAAAAACTGTTTTTT. Translation gives CRQGVGEKLFF. The V gene is TRBV6-5, the J gene TRBJ1-4; 7 bases match TRBD1. Germline loops: CDR1 MNHEY, CDR2 SVGAGI. This CDR3 has 11 amino acids.